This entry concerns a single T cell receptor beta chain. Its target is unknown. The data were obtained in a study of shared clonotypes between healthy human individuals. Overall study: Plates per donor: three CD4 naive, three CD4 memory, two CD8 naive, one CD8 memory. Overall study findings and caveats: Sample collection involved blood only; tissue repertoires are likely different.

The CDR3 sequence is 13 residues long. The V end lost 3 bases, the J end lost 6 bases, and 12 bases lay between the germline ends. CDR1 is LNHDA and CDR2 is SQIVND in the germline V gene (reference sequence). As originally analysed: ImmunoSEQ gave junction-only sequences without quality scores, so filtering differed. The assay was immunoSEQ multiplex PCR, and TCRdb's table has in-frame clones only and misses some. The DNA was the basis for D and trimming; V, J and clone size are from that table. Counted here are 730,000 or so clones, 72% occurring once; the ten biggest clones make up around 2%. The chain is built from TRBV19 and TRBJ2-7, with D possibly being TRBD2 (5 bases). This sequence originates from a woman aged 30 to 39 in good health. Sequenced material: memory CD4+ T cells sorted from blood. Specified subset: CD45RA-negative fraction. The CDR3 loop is CASSIRDSGEQYF. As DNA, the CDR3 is TGTGCCAGTAGTATCCGGGATAGTGGCGAGCAGTACTTC.